Listed below are T cell receptor beta chains from one sample, sequenced in a study of T cells of healthy individuals. TCRdb re-called the 5' RACE reads through MiXCR, storing one row per CDR3 protein. Counted here are some 85,000 distinct CDR3 sequences, around 5.1% occurring once; the ten biggest clones make up 7% to 9%. These receptors were collected from a female donor in good health. The CDR3 runs from the conserved cysteine through the conserved F or W. The order of the fields is V gene, D gene, J gene, clone size, CDR3 protein, CDR3 DNA. D genes are given only for firm matches. The size entry is marked missing in some rows and otherwise reads once, few, many or a size class.

TRBV6-1	TRBD2	TRBJ2-1	many	CASSEVAGGTVEQFF	TGTGCCAGCAGTGAAGTAGCGGGAGGGACGGTTGAGCAGTTCTTC
TRBV2	TRBD2	TRBJ2-7	few	CASSGEASGASYEQYF	TGTGCCAGCAGTGGGGAAGCTAGCGGAGCTTCCTACGAGCAGTACTTC
TRBV28	.	TRBJ2-6	many	CASARVSGANVLTF	TGTGCCAGTGCCAGGGTCTCTGGGGCCAACGTCCTGACTTTC
TRBV18	.	TRBJ2-2	.	CASSPGARSTGELFF	TGTGCCAGCTCACCAGGGGCAAGATCCACCGGGGAGCTGTTTTTT
TRBV4-1	TRBD1	TRBJ2-2	many	CASSQGQGWTGELFF	TGCGCCAGCAGCCAAGGACAGGGATGGACCGGGGAGCTGTTTTTT
TRBV20-1	TRBD1	TRBJ2-2	many	CSASHSDRADTGELFF	TGCAGTGCTTCCCATTCAGACAGGGCCGACACCGGGGAGCTGTTTTTT
TRBV10-3	.	TRBJ1-6	many	CAISEGQEISPLHF	TGTGCCATCAGTGAGGGGCAGGAGATTTCACCCCTCCACTTT
TRBV4-3	.	TRBJ1-1	many	CASSQEVGRPISAEAFF	TGCGCCAGCAGCCAAGAGGTGGGCAGGCCGATCTCCGCTGAAGCTTTCTTT
TRBV29-1	TRBD1	TRBJ1-1	many	CSVTGTAFMNTEAFF	TGCAGCGTTACCGGGACAGCCTTTATGAACACTGAAGCTTTCTTT
TRBV6-2/TRBV6-3	.	TRBJ2-1	many	CASSSRDPLPDEQFF	TGTGCCAGCAGCTCCCGGGACCCTCTACCCGATGAGCAGTTCTTC
TRBV7-9	.	TRBJ2-4	many	CASSPGQHMMNIQYF	TGTGCCAGCAGCCCAGGACAGCATATGATGAACATTCAGTACTTC
TRBV28	.	TRBJ2-7	many	CASSMRTSYEQYF	TGTGCCAGCAGTATGCGGACGTCCTACGAGCAGTACTTC
TRBV4-1	.	TRBJ2-5	few	CASSQALAETQYF	TGCGCCAGCAGCCAAGCGTTAGCAGAGACCCAGTACTTC
TRBV5-6	.	TRBJ2-7	many	CASSSSSYEQYF	TGTGCCAGCAGCTCGAGCTCCTACGAGCAGTACTTC